The rows below give T cell receptor beta chains drawn from one sample of a study of CD8+CD57+ T cells in acquired aplastic anemia. Via MiXCR, TCRdb re-called the reads, giving one row per CDR3 protein. The sample gives 200,000 or so distinct CDR3 sequences, roughly 64% of which show up once; 40% to 55% is in the top ten. Source material: sorted CD4+, CD8+, or CD8+CD57+ T cells (not recorded which) from PBMCs. These receptors originate from a human donor with severe aplastic anemia or a healthy control (not recorded which). Each CDR3 is given with its conserved first and last residue. The order of the fields is J gene, V gene, D gene, clone size, CDR3 protein, CDR3 DNA. The D gene is left open where the match is weak. The listing skips clone size in some rows; elsewhere it reads once, few, many or a size class.

J gene: TRBJ2-1
V gene: TRBV20-1
D gene: TRBD2
clone size: NA
CDR3 protein: CSALRLAANNEQFF
CDR3 DNA: TGCAGTGCTCTCAGACTAGCGGCAAACAATGAGCAGTTCTTC

J gene: TRBJ1-1
V gene: TRBV24-1
D gene: NA
clone size: once
CDR3 protein: CATSDLSGTGEKNTEAFF
CDR3 DNA: TGTGCCACCAGTGATTTGTCTGGCACAGGCGAGAAGAACACTGAAGCTTTCTTT

J gene: TRBJ2-7
V gene: TRBV20-1
D gene: TRBD1
clone size: NA
CDR3 protein: CSAREDRGLHEQYF
CDR3 DNA: TGCAGTGCTAGAGAGGACAGGGGGCTCCACGAGCAGTACTTC

J gene: TRBJ1-5
V gene: TRBV7-2
D gene: TRBD1
clone size: NA
CDR3 protein: CASSQDRGREQPQHF
CDR3 DNA: TGTGCCAGCAGCCAGGACAGGGGTCGCGAACAGCCCCAGCATTTT

J gene: TRBJ2-6
V gene: TRBV24-1
D gene: TRBD1
clone size: NA
CDR3 protein: CATGDRVGANVLTF
CDR3 DNA: TGTGCCACCGGGGACAGGGTTGGGGCCAACGTCCTGACTTTC

J gene: TRBJ1-1
V gene: TRBV2
D gene: NA
clone size: NA
CDR3 protein: CASSGTEAFF
CDR3 DNA: TGTGCCAGCAGTGGCACTGAAGCTTTCTTT

J gene: TRBJ1-2
V gene: TRBV7-8
D gene: NA
clone size: NA
CDR3 protein: CASSPRRGDFYGYTF
CDR3 DNA: TGTGCCAGCAGCCCTCGCAGGGGAGACTTCTATGGCTACACCTTC

J gene: TRBJ2-1
V gene: TRBV4-3
D gene: TRBD1
clone size: many
CDR3 protein: CASSQLTGVTYNEQFF
CDR3 DNA: TGCGCCAGCAGCCAACTGACAGGGGTGACTTACAATGAGCAGTTCTTC

J gene: TRBJ2-1
V gene: TRBV11-2
D gene: NA
clone size: NA
CDR3 protein: CASSLDPAGYSYNEQFF
CDR3 DNA: TGTGCCAGCAGCTTAGATCCCGCGGGGTACTCCTACAATGAGCAGTTCTTC

J gene: TRBJ2-5
V gene: TRBV7-9
D gene: NA
clone size: few
CDR3 protein: CATSPRGETQYF
CDR3 DNA: TGTGCCACCTCTCCCCGGGGGGAGACCCAGTACTTC

J gene: TRBJ1-1
V gene: TRBV13
D gene: NA
clone size: many
CDR3 protein: CASSAMNTEAFF
CDR3 DNA: TGTGCCAGCAGCGCTATGAACACTGAAGCTTTCTTT

J gene: TRBJ2-3
V gene: TRBV7-2
D gene: NA
clone size: NA
CDR3 protein: CASSPSVARDTDTQYF
CDR3 DNA: TGTGCCAGCAGCCCCTCCGTTGCACGGGACACAGATACGCAGTATTTT

J gene: TRBJ1-1
V gene: TRBV12-3/TRBV12-4
D gene: NA
clone size: NA
CDR3 protein: CASTADSYTEAFF
CDR3 DNA: TGTGCCAGCACCGCGGACAGTTACACTGAAGCTTTCTTT

J gene: TRBJ2-5
V gene: TRBV6-1
D gene: NA
clone size: NA
CDR3 protein: CASSEAWQFQETQYF
CDR3 DNA: TGTGCCAGCAGTGAAGCTTGGCAGTTCCAAGAGACCCAGTACTTC

J gene: TRBJ2-7
V gene: TRBV9
D gene: TRBD1
clone size: NA
CDR3 protein: CASSQDRGPAYEQYF
CDR3 DNA: TGTGCCAGCAGCCAGGACAGGGGGCCTGCCTACGAGCAGTACTTC

J gene: TRBJ2-5
V gene: TRBV29-1
D gene: NA
clone size: NA
CDR3 protein: CSVDTLGGETQYF
CDR3 DNA: TGCAGCGTTGACACCCTCGGGGGAGAGACCCAGTACTTC

J gene: TRBJ2-7
V gene: TRBV20-1
D gene: NA
clone size: few
CDR3 protein: CSAEYDLLPYEQYF
CDR3 DNA: TGCAGTGCAGAATATGACCTTCTCCCCTACGAGCAGTACTTC

J gene: TRBJ2-5
V gene: TRBV24-1
D gene: NA
clone size: many
CDR3 protein: CATSDLSEQETQYF
CDR3 DNA: TGTGCCACCAGTGATTTGTCGGAGCAAGAGACCCAGTACTTC

J gene: TRBJ1-6
V gene: TRBV2
D gene: NA
clone size: NA
CDR3 protein: CASGPRQGDISPLHF
CDR3 DNA: TGTGCCAGCGGACCCAGGCAAGGGGATATTTCACCCCTCCACTTT

J gene: TRBJ2-1
V gene: TRBV7-3
D gene: TRBD1
clone size: NA
CDR3 protein: CASSLGQGANNEQFF
CDR3 DNA: TGTGCCAGCAGCCTGGGGCAGGGGGCTAACAATGAGCAGTTCTTC

J gene: TRBJ2-7
V gene: TRBV6-6
D gene: NA
clone size: NA
CDR3 protein: CASGQSRPYEQYF
CDR3 DNA: TGTGCCAGCGGACAGTCCAGACCCTACGAGCAGTACTTC

J gene: TRBJ2-1
V gene: TRBV7-7
D gene: TRBD2
clone size: NA
CDR3 protein: CASSLDLAGEYDEQFF
CDR3 DNA: TGTGCTAGCAGCTTAGACCTGGCGGGGGAGTACGATGAGCAGTTCTTC

J gene: TRBJ2-2
V gene: TRBV9
D gene: NA
clone size: NA
CDR3 protein: CASSPPIGELFF
CDR3 DNA: TGTGCCAGCAGCCCTCCTATCGGGGAGCTGTTTTTT

J gene: TRBJ2-1
V gene: TRBV2
D gene: NA
clone size: few
CDR3 protein: CASTLANEQFF
CDR3 DNA: TGTGCCAGCACCCTGGCCAATGAGCAGTTCTTC

J gene: TRBJ1-4
V gene: TRBV9
D gene: NA
clone size: NA
CDR3 protein: CASSRAVGGEDEELFF
CDR3 DNA: TGTGCCAGCAGCCGCGCCGTGGGGGGGGAGGATGAAGAACTGTTTTTT

J gene: TRBJ2-5
V gene: TRBV20-1
D gene: TRBD2
clone size: many
CDR3 protein: CSARGYSGTSGGAHQETQYF
CDR3 DNA: TGCAGTGCTAGAGGTTACTCCGGGACTAGCGGGGGCGCGCACCAAGAGACCCAGTACTTC

J gene: TRBJ2-3
V gene: TRBV15
D gene: NA
clone size: NA
CDR3 protein: CATSRATDTQYF
CDR3 DNA: TGTGCCACCAGTCGGGCCACAGATACGCAGTATTTT

J gene: TRBJ1-2
V gene: TRBV6-5
D gene: NA
clone size: many
CDR3 protein: CASSYSTLYGYTF
CDR3 DNA: TGTGCCAGCAGTTACTCGACCCTCTATGGCTACACCTTC

J gene: TRBJ1-4
V gene: TRBV7-9
D gene: NA
clone size: NA
CDR3 protein: CASSLGPGLTNEELFF
CDR3 DNA: TGTGCCAGCAGCTTGGGACCCGGGTTAACTAATGAAGAACTGTTTTTT

J gene: TRBJ2-3
V gene: TRBV7-9
D gene: NA
clone size: few
CDR3 protein: CASSLAAAPVF
CDR3 DNA: TGTGCCAGCAGCTTAGCAGCAGCGCCGGTATTT

J gene: TRBJ2-5
V gene: TRBV27
D gene: NA
clone size: NA
CDR3 protein: CASSSGFQETQYF
CDR3 DNA: TGTGCCAGCAGTTCAGGGTTCCAAGAGACCCAGTACTTC

J gene: TRBJ1-2
V gene: TRBV2
D gene: NA
clone size: NA
CDR3 protein: CAYKVGAGVNYGYTF
CDR3 DNA: TGTGCCTATAAGGTCGGGGCAGGGGTTAACTATGGCTACACCTTC

J gene: TRBJ2-3
V gene: TRBV6-1
D gene: TRBD1
clone size: few
CDR3 protein: CASSYGTGADTQYF
CDR3 DNA: TGTGCCAGCAGTTACGGGACAGGGGCAGATACGCAGTATTTT

J gene: TRBJ1-1
V gene: TRBV25-1
D gene: NA
clone size: NA
CDR3 protein: CASSMGLGSTEAFF
CDR3 DNA: TGTGCCAGCAGTATGGGACTCGGGAGCACTGAAGCTTTCTTT

J gene: TRBJ1-2
V gene: TRBV2
D gene: NA
clone size: few
CDR3 protein: CANTAGGYTF
CDR3 DNA: TGTGCCAACACCGCTGGTGGCTACACCTTC

J gene: TRBJ2-1
V gene: TRBV10-3
D gene: TRBD2
clone size: NA
CDR3 protein: CAISESGQGFTSGIYNEQFF
CDR3 DNA: TGTGCCATCAGTGAGTCCGGACAGGGCTTTACTAGCGGGATCTACAATGAGCAGTTCTTC

J gene: TRBJ1-1
V gene: TRBV15
D gene: NA
clone size: NA
CDR3 protein: CATSREVAEAFF
CDR3 DNA: TGTGCCACCAGCAGAGAGGTGGCTGAAGCTTTCTTT

J gene: TRBJ2-5
V gene: TRBV20-1
D gene: TRBD2
clone size: NA
CDR3 protein: CSAKAGGQGETQYF
CDR3 DNA: TGCAGTGCAAAAGCGGGAGGGCAGGGAGAGACCCAGTACTTC

J gene: TRBJ1-6
V gene: TRBV10-3
D gene: NA
clone size: NA
CDR3 protein: CAISAGGSYNSPLHF
CDR3 DNA: TGTGCCATCAGCGCCGGGGGCTCCTATAACTCACCCCTCCACTTT

J gene: TRBJ1-4
V gene: TRBV7-2
D gene: NA
clone size: NA
CDR3 protein: CASSLVGRGEGKLFF
CDR3 DNA: TGTGCCAGCAGCTTAGTCGGCAGGGGAGAAGGAAAACTGTTTTTT

J gene: TRBJ2-5
V gene: TRBV4-3
D gene: TRBD2
clone size: NA
CDR3 protein: CASSQSAGGGETQYF
CDR3 DNA: TGCGCCAGCAGCCAATCAGCGGGGGGTGGGGAGACCCAGTACTTC

J gene: TRBJ2-5
V gene: TRBV9
D gene: NA
clone size: NA
CDR3 protein: CASSVGTTETQYF
CDR3 DNA: TGTGCCAGCAGCGTAGGGACTACGGAGACCCAGTACTTC

J gene: TRBJ2-3
V gene: TRBV2
D gene: TRBD2
clone size: NA
CDR3 protein: CASSVGRAPDTQYF
CDR3 DNA: TGTGCCAGCAGTGTAGGGAGGGCCCCAGATACGCAGTATTTT

J gene: TRBJ1-2
V gene: TRBV10-3
D gene: NA
clone size: NA
CDR3 protein: CAISDPGGYTF
CDR3 DNA: TGTGCCATCAGTGATCCTGGTGGCTACACCTTC

J gene: TRBJ2-1
V gene: TRBV7-2
D gene: TRBD2
clone size: NA
CDR3 protein: CASSLGLSGGWQFF
CDR3 DNA: TGTGCCAGCAGCTTAGGTTTATCGGGAGGCTGGCAGTTCTTC

J gene: TRBJ2-7
V gene: TRBV7-2
D gene: TRBD2
clone size: NA
CDR3 protein: CASSLTSGVYEQYF
CDR3 DNA: TGTGCCAGCAGCTTGACTAGCGGTGTCTACGAGCAGTACTTC

J gene: TRBJ2-3
V gene: TRBV25-1
D gene: TRBD2
clone size: few
CDR3 protein: CASSVAGSDTQYF
CDR3 DNA: TGTGCCAGCAGCGTAGCGGGGTCAGATACGCAGTATTTT

J gene: TRBJ2-5
V gene: TRBV7-8
D gene: TRBD2
clone size: once
CDR3 protein: CASNPSGRETQYF
CDR3 DNA: TGTGCCAGCAACCCTAGCGGGAGAGAGACCCAGTACTTC

J gene: TRBJ2-2
V gene: TRBV19
D gene: NA
clone size: NA
CDR3 protein: CASSPLRATTGELFF
CDR3 DNA: TGCGCCAGTAGTCCTCTTCGGGCGACCACCGGGGAGCTGTTTTTT

J gene: TRBJ2-1
V gene: TRBV7-8
D gene: NA
clone size: NA
CDR3 protein: CASSFDDSHNEQFF
CDR3 DNA: TGTGCCAGCAGCTTCGACGACAGCCACAATGAGCAGTTCTTC

J gene: TRBJ2-7
V gene: TRBV11-2
D gene: NA
clone size: many
CDR3 protein: CASSLTLPRTEQYF
CDR3 DNA: TGTGCCAGCAGCCTAACCCTCCCAAGGACAGAGCAGTACTTC

J gene: TRBJ2-6
V gene: TRBV20-1
D gene: NA
clone size: NA
CDR3 protein: CSANHRDTGANVLTF
CDR3 DNA: TGCAGTGCCAACCACCGGGACACTGGGGCCAACGTCCTGACTTTC

J gene: TRBJ1-6
V gene: TRBV24-1
D gene: TRBD1
clone size: NA
CDR3 protein: CATLRPGQGAMNSPLHF
CDR3 DNA: TGTGCCACCTTGAGACCGGGACAGGGGGCGATGAATTCACCCCTCCACTTT

J gene: TRBJ1-2
V gene: TRBV9
D gene: NA
clone size: NA
CDR3 protein: CASSDRGGECNHGYTF
CDR3 DNA: TGTGCCAGCAGCGATCGAGGCGGGGAGTGTAACCATGGCTACACCTTC

J gene: TRBJ1-2
V gene: TRBV10-3
D gene: TRBD1
clone size: NA
CDR3 protein: CAITERPTGDGYTF
CDR3 DNA: TGTGCCATCACCGAAAGGCCGACAGGGGATGGCTACACCTTC

J gene: TRBJ2-7
V gene: TRBV7-9
D gene: NA
clone size: NA
CDR3 protein: CASSSGQGFSYEQYF
CDR3 DNA: TGTGCCAGCAGCTCCGGCCAGGGTTTCTCCTACGAGCAGTACTTC

J gene: TRBJ2-1
V gene: TRBV20-1
D gene: NA
clone size: few
CDR3 protein: CSASSNEQFF
CDR3 DNA: TGCAGTGCTAGTTCCAATGAGCAGTTCTTC

J gene: TRBJ2-7
V gene: TRBV6-1
D gene: NA
clone size: many
CDR3 protein: CASSEGGEGAYEQYF
CDR3 DNA: TGTGCCAGCAGTGAAGGAGGGGAGGGGGCCTACGAGCAGTACTTC

J gene: TRBJ2-7
V gene: TRBV7-6
D gene: NA
clone size: few
CDR3 protein: CASSLGKYEQYF
CDR3 DNA: TGTGCCAGCAGCTTAGGCAAATACGAGCAGTACTTC

J gene: TRBJ2-3
V gene: TRBV6-4
D gene: TRBD2
clone size: NA
CDR3 protein: CASSSGGTHTDTQYF
CDR3 DNA: TGTGCCAGCAGTAGCGGGGGGACCCACACAGATACGCAGTATTTT